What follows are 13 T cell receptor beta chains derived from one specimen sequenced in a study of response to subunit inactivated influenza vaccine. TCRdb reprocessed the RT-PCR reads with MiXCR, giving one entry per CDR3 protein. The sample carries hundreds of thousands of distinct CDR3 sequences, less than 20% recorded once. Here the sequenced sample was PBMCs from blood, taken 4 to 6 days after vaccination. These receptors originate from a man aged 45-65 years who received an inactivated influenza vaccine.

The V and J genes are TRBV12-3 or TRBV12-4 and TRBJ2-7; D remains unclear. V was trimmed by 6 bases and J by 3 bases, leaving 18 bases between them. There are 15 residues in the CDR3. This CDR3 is CASSPRRDTLYEQYF. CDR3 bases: TGTGCCAGCAGCCCTCGAAGAGATACCCTCTACGAGCAGTACTTC.

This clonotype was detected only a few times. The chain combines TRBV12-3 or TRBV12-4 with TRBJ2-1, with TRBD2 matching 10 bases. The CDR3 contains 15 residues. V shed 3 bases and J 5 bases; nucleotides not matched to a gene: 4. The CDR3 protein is CASSLQLAGNNEQFF. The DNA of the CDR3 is TGTGCCAGCAGTTTGCAACTAGCGGGAAACAATGAGCAGTTCTTC.

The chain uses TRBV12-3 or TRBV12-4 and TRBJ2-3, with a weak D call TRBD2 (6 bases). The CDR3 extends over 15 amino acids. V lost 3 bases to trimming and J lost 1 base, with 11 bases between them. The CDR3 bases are TGTGCCAGCAGTTTTGAACAGCGGGGCACAGATACGCAGTATTTT. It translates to CASSFEQRGTDTQYF.

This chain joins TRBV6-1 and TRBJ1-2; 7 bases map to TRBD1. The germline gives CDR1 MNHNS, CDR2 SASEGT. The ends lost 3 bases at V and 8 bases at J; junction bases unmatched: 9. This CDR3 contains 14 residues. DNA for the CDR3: TGTGCCAGCAGTGATATGACAGGGACTTACGGCTACACCTTC. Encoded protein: CASSDMTGTYGYTF.

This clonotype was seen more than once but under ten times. The CDR3 loop reads CASSHAGTGTDTQYF. The CDR3 region has the DNA TGTGCCAGCAGCCATGCGGGGACAGGCACAGATACGCAGTATTTT. The chain is built from TRBV11-3 and TRBJ2-3; maybe TRBD1 (7 bases). CDR1 is SGHNT, CDR2 YENEEA, per germline. The ends were cut back, 5 bases at V and 1 base at J, with 13 bases in the middle. The CDR3 length is 15 residues.

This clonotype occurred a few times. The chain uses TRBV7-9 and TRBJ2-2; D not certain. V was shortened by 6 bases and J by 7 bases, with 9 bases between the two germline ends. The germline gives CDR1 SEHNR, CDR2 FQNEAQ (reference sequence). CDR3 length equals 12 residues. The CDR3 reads CASRLADGELFF. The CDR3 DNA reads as TGTGCCAGCAGATTGGCCGACGGGGAGCTGTTTTTT.

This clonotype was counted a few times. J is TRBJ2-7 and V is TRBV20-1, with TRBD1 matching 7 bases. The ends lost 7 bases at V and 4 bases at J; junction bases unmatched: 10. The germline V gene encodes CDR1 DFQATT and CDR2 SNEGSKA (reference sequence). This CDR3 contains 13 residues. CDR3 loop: CSGRPRGTYEQYF. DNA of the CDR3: TGCAGTGGACGGCCCAGGGGGACGTACGAGCAGTACTTC.

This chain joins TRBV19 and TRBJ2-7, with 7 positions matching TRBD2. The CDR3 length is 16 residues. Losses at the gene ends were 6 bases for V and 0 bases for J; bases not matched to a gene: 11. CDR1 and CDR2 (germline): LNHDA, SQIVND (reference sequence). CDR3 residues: CASSQASGLRSYEQYF. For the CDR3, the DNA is TGTGCCAGTAGCCAAGCTAGCGGCCTACGCTCCTACGAGCAGTACTTC.

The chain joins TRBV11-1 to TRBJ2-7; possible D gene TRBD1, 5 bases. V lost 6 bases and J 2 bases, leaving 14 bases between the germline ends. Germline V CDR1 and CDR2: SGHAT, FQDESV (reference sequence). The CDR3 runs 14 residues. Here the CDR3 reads CASSRRRTPYEQYF. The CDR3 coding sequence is TGTGCCAGCAGTCGCCGACGGACACCCTACGAGCAGTACTTC.

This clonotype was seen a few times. The CDR3 DNA sequence: TGTGCCAGCAGCTTAGACGGGGGCCTCAACACCGGGGAGCTGTTTTTT. As protein: CASSLDGGLNTGELFF. The chain recombines TRBV7-9 with TRBJ2-2; D may match TRBD1 or TRBD2 (6 bases each). The CDR3 contains 16 residues. CDR1 is SEHNR and CDR2 is FQNEAQ in the germline V gene (reference sequence). The V gene lost 1 base and the J gene lost 2 bases, with 11 bases spanning the gap. Full variable domain (missing parts from reference TRBV7-9 and TRBJ2-2): DTGVSQNPRHKITKRGQNVTFRCDPISEHNRLYWYRQTLGQGPEFLTYFQNEAQLEKSRLLSDRFSAERPKGSFSTLEIQRTEQGDSAMYLCASSLDGGLNTGELFFGEGSRLTVL.

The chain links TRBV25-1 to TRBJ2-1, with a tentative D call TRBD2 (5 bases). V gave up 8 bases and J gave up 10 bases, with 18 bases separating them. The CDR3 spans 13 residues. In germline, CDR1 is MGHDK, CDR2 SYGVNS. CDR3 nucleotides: TGTGCCAGCCGGCACCCAGGACCGGGGGAGCAGTTCTTC. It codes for CASRHPGPGEQFF.

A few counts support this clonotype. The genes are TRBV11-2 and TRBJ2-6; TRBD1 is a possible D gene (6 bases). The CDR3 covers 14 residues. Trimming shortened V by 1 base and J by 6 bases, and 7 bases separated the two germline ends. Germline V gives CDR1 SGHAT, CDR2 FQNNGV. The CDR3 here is CASSLAGVANVLTF. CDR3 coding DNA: TGTGCCAGCAGCTTAGCAGGGGTGGCCAACGTCCTGACTTTC. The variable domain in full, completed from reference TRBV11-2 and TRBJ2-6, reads EAGVAQSPRYKIIEKRQSVAFWCNPISGHATLYWYQQILGQGPKLLIQFQNNGVVDDSQLPKDRFSAERLKGVDSTLKIQPAKLEDSAVYLCASSLAGVANVLTFGAGSRLTVL.

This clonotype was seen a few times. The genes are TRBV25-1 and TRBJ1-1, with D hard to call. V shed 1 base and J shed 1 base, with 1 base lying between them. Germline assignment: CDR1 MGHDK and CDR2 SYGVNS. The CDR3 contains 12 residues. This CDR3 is CASSEWNTEAFF. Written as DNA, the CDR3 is TGTGCCAGCAGTGAATGGAACACTGAAGCTTTCTTT.